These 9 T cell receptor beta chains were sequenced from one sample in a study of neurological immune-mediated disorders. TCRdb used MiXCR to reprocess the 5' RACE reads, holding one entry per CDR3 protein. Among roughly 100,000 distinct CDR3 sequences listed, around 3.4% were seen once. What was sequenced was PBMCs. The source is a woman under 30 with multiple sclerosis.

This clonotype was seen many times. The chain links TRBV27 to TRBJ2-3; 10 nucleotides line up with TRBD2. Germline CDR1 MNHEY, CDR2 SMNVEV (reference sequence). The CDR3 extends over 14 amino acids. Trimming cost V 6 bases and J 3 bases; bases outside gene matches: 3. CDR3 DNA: TGTGCCAGCAGCGGGACTAGCGCGACAGATACGCAGTATTTT. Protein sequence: CASSGTSATDTQYF.

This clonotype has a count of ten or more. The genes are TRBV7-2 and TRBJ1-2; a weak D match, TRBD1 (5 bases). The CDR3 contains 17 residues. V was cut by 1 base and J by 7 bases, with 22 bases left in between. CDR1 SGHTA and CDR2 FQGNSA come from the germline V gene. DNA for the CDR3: TGTGCCAGCAGCTTAGTTGGACGGGTTCGGGACGGGTCTGGCTACACCTTC. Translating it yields CASSLVGRVRDGSGYTF.

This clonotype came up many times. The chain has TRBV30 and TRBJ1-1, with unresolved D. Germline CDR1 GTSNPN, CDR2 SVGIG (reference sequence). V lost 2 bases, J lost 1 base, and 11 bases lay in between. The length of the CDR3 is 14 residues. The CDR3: CAWSPRVSNTEAFF. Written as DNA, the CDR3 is TGTGCCTGGAGTCCCCGGGTCTCGAACACTGAAGCTTTCTTT.

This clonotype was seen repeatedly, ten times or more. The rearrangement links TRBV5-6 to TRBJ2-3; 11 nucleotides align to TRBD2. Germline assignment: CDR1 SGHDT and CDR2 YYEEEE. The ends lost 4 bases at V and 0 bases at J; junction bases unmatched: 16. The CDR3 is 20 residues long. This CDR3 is CASSAPTGVLAGGSTDTQYF. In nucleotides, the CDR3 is TGTGCCAGCAGCGCACCAACAGGGGTGCTAGCGGGGGGCAGCACAGATACGCAGTATTTT.

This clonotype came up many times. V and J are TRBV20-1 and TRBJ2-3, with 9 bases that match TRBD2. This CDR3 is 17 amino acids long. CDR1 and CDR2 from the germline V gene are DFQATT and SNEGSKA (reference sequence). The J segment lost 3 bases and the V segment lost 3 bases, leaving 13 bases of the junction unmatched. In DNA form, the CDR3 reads TGCAGTGCTAGGGCCACCTATAGCGGGAGTAGGACAGATACGCAGTATTTT. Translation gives CSARATYSGSRTDTQYF.

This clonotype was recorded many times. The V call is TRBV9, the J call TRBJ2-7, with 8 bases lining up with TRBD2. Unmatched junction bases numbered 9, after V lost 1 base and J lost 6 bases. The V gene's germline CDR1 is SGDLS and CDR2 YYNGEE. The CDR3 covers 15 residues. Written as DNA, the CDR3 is TGTGCCAGCAGCGTACCCCCCACGGGAGGGCCCGAGCAGTACTTC. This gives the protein CASSVPPTGGPEQYF.

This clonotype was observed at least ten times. The CDR3 protein is CASSSFQTVNEQFF. CDR3 coding DNA: TGTGCCAGCAGTAGTTTCCAGACGGTCAATGAGCAGTTCTTC. The chain uses TRBV27 and TRBJ2-1, with D unclear. Germline V CDR1 and CDR2: MNHEY, SMNVEV (reference sequence). The V and J ends lost 5 bases and 6 bases respectively, with 14 bases between them. This CDR3 region has 14 residues.

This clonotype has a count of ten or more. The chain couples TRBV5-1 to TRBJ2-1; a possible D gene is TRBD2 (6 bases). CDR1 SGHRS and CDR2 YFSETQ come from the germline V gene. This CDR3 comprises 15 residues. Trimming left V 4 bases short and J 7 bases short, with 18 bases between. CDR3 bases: TGCGCCAGCAGCCGCGCCGGGACTTCTTCAAATGAGCAGTTCTTC. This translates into CASSRAGTSSNEQFF.

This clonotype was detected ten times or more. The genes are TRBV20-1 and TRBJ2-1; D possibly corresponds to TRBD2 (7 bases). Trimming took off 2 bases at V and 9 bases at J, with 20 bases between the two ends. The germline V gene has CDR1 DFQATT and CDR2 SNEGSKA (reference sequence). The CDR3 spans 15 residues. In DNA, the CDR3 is TGCAGTGCTAGATGGAGAGGGGGGGGAAGGGGTGAGCAGTTCTTC. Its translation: CSARWRGGGRGEQFF.